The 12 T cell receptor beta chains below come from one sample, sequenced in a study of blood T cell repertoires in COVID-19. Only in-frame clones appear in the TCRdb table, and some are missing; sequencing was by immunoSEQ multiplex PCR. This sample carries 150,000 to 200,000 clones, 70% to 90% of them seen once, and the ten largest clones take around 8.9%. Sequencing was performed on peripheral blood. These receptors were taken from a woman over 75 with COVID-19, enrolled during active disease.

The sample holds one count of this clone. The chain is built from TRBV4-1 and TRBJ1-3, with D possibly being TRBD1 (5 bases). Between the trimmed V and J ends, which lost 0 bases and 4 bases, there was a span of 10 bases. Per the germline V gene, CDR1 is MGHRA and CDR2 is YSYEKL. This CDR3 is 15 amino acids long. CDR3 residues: CASSQDSPGGNTIYF. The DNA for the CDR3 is TGCGCCAGCAGCCAAGATTCCCCAGGGGGAAACACCATATATTTT.

In DNA, the CDR3 is TGTGCCAGTAGATTCGACGGGAGACTGGAAGCTTTCTTT. Translated: CASRFDGRLEAFF. The rearrangement links TRBV19 to TRBJ1-1; D uncertain. V gave up 6 bases and J gave up 8 bases, with 16 bases separating them. This CDR3 comprises 13 residues. CDR1 and CDR2 (germline): LNHDA, SQIVND (reference sequence). The full variable domain, its missing parts supplied by reference TRBV19 and TRBJ1-1, is DGGITQSPKYLFRKEGQNVTLSCEQNLNHDAMYWYRQDPGQGLRLIYYSQIVNDFQKGDIAEGYSVSREKKESFPLTVTSAQKNPTAFYLCASRFDGRLEAFFGQGTRLTVV.

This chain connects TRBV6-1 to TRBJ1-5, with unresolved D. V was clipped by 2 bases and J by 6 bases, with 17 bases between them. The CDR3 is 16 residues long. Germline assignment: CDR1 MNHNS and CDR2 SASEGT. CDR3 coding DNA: TGTGCCAGCAGTGAATCGTCAGGCCTCCTATTTCAGCCCCAGCATTTT. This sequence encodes CASSESSGLLFQPQHF.

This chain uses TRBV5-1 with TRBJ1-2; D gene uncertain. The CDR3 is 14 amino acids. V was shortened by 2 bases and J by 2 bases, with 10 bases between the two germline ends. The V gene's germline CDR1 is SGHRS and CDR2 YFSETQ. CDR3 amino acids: CASSFRLANYGYTF. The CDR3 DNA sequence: TGCGCCAGCAGCTTCCGACTGGCAAACTATGGCTACACCTTC.

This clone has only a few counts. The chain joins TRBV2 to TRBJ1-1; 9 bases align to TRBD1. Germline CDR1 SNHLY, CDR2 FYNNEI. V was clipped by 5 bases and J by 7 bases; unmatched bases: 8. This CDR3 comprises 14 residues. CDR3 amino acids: CASSSDRGSDEAFF. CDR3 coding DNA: TGTGCCAGCAGTTCGGACAGGGGTAGTGATGAAGCTTTCTTT.

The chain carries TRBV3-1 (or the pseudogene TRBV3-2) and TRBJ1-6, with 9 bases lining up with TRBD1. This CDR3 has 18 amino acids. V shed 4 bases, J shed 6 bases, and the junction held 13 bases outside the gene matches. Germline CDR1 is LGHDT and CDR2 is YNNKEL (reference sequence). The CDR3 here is CASSRGQGPGGGNSPLHF. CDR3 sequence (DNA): TGTGCCAGCAGCCGGGGACAGGGCCCAGGAGGCGGTAATTCACCCCTCCACTTT.

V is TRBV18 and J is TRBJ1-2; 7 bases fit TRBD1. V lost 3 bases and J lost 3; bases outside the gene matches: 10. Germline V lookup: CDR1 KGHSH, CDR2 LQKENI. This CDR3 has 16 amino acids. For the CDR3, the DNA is TGTGCCAGCTCACCGGTCCGACAGGGTCATTACTATGGCTACACCTTC. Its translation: CASSPVRQGHYYGYTF.

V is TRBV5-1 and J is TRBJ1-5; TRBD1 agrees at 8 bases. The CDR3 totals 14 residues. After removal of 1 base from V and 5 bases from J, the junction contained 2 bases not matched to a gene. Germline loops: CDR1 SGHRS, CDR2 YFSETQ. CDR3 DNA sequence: TGCGCCAGCAGCTTGTCAGGGGGCGATCAGCCCCAGCATTTT. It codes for CASSLSGGDQPQHF.

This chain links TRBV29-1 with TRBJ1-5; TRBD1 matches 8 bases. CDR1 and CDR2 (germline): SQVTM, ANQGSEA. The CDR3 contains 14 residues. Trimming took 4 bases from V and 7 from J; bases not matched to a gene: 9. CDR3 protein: CSVAQGTGGQPQHF. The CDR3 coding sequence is TGCAGCGTTGCCCAAGGGACAGGCGGACAGCCCCAGCATTTT.

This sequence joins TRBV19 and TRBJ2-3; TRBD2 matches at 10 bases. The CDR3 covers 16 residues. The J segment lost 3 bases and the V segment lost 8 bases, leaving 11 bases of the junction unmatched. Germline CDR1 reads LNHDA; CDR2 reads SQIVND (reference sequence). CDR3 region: CASGAGGALGTDTQYF. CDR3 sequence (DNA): TGTGCCAGTGGAGCGGGAGGGGCCTTGGGGACAGATACGCAGTATTTT.

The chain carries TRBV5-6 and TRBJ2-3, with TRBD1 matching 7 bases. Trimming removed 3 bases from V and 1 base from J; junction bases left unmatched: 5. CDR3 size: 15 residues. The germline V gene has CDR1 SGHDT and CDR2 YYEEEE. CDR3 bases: TGTGCCAGCAGCTGGAACAGGGGTGGCACAGATACGCAGTATTTT. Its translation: CASSWNRGGTDTQYF.

DNA of the CDR3: TGCGCCAGCCAAGAGGGGGGGACCTATGGCTACACCTTC. It encodes CASQEGGTYGYTF. V usage is TRBV5-1 and J usage is TRBJ1-2, with D perhaps TRBD1 (6 bases). CDR1 SGHRS and CDR2 YFSETQ come from the germline V gene. The CDR3 runs to 13 residues. Trimming removed 7 bases at V and 4 bases at J, with 14 bases between.